This TCR beta chain was found in a study of cytomegalovirus exposure and HLA in healthy donors. Assay used: immunoSEQ multiplex PCR; TCRdb lists only in-frame clones, some missing. The profile shows about 72,000 clones, 94% of them singletons. V gave up 7 bases and J gave up 4 bases; unmatched junction bases: 21. Germline CDR1 is GTSNPN and CDR2 is SVGIG (reference sequence). This CDR3 has 17 amino acids. This TCR came from a woman under 30 in good health and CMV-seronegative. This sequence joins TRBV30 and TRBJ1-1, with TRBD1 matching over 7 bases. Material for sequencing was PBMCs. For the CDR3, the DNA is TGTGCCTATTACCAACCGACAGGGCGCGCGGGGGGCACTGAAGCTTTCTTT. Protein: CAYYQPTGRAGGTEAFF.